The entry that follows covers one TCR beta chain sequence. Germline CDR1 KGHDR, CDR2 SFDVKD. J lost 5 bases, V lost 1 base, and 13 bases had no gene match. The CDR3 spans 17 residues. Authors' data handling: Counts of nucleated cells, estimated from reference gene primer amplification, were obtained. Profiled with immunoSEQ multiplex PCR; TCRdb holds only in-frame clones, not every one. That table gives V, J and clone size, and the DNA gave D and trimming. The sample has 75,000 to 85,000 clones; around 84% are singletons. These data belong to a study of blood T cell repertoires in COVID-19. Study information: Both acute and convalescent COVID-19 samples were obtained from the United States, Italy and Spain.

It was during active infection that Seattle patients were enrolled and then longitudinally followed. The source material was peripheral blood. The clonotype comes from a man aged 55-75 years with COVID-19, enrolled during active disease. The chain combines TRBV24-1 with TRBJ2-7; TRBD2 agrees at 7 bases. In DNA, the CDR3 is TGTGCCACCAGTGATTTTGTTCGGGCGGGGGTTTTCAACGAGCAGTACTTC. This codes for CATSDFVRAGVFNEQYF.